The 20 T cell receptor beta chains in this list originate from one sample, sequenced in a study of T cell responses to AZD1222 COVID-19 vaccine (dated by TCRdb to the early 2020s). Explained via the paper, the time point label denotes: baseline before first vaccination. Libraries were made using the immunoSEQ multiplex PCR assay. Imported from immuneACCESS, the table was reduced by TCRdb to in-frame sequences with V and J called. These copies leave out some clones; in studies compared against another copy, an unresolved V gene accounts for under half, and the cause of the remainder is not known. For this sample the table gives approximately 150,000 clones, of which approximately 90% were detected only once. The top ten clonotypes cover 2.6% of the sample. This material consisted of peripheral blood, taken on day 0 of AZD1222 vaccination. The receptors here all came from an adult in good health.

The chain employs TRBV9 and TRBJ2-3; 10 bases fit TRBD2. The CDR3 contains 16 residues. Germline CDR1 and CDR2: SGDLS and YYNGEE. J lost 1 base, V lost 3 bases, and 5 bases had no gene match. CDR3 sequence (DNA): TGTGCCAGCAGCGCCCAGCTAGCGGGGGGCACAGATACGCAGTATTTT. Protein sequence: CASSAQLAGGTDTQYF.

This clone showed up just once. This chain joins TRBV19 and TRBJ1-1; D may be TRBD1 (5 bases). The CDR3 sequence is 11 residues long. Germline CDR1 LNHDA, CDR2 SQIVND (reference sequence). Trimming cost V 8 bases and J 3 bases, with 7 bases left between them. Here the CDR3 DNA reads TGTGCCAGTGAGGGGCACACTGAAGCTTTCTTT. It encodes CASEGHTEAFF.

The J gene is TRBJ2-7, the V gene TRBV7-7, with D tentatively TRBD1 (5 bases). The germline gives CDR1 SSHAT, CDR2 FNYEAQ (reference sequence). The CDR3 sequence is 16 residues long. Trimming took 5 bases from V and 4 from J, leaving 21 bases between them. The DNA for the CDR3 is TGTGCCAGCAGCCCTAGGCAGGGTAGCCGAGTTTACGAGCAGTACTTC. This gives the protein CASSPRQGSRVYEQYF.

The chain employs TRBV15 and TRBJ1-6, with D possibly being TRBD1 (5 bases). V lost 0 bases to trimming and J lost 10 bases, with 13 bases between them. The CDR3 consists of 15 residues. Germline V gene data show CDR1 as LNHNV and CDR2 as YYDKDF (reference sequence). The CDR3 nucleotides are TGTGCCACCAGCAGAGATGGGGCGGGACGGTCACCCCTCCACTTT. Residues: CATSRDGAGRSPLHF. Full variable domain (missing parts from reference TRBV15 and TRBJ1-6): DAMVIQNPRYQVTQFGKPVTLSCSQTLNHNVMYWYQQKSSQAPKLLFHYYDKDFNNEADTPDNFQSRRPNTSFCFLDIRSPGLGDTAMYLCATSRDGAGRSPLHFGNGTRLTVT.

This clone showed up just a few times. V usage is TRBV10-3 and J usage is TRBJ1-4, with TRBD1 identical over 7 bases. The CDR3 runs to 14 residues. Trimming cost V 4 bases and J 8 bases; bases outside gene matches: 7. Germline V gives CDR1 ENHRY, CDR2 SYGVKD. CDR3 in DNA: TGTGCCATCAGTGCCGGGACAGAGGGGGAAAAACTGTTTTTT. It is translated as CAISAGTEGEKLFF.

The CDR3 bases are TGTGCCAGCATAAAACCGTTTGGCGAGCAGTACTTC. Translation: CASIKPFGEQYF. The chain employs TRBV6-5 and TRBJ2-7; D is unclear. Germline V gives CDR1 MNHEY, CDR2 SVGAGI. This CDR3 comprises 12 residues. V was shortened by 7 bases and J by 6 bases, with 13 bases between the two germline ends.

The chain carries TRBV15 and TRBJ1-3; TRBD1 matches at 11 bases. The CDR3 spans 18 residues. Germline V CDR1 and CDR2: LNHNV, YYDKDF (reference sequence). V lost 3 bases and J lost 4; bases outside the gene matches: 11. CDR3 coding DNA: TGTGCCACCAGCAGTTTGGACAGGGGGCGCCGAGACGGAAACACCATATATTTT. Residues: CATSSLDRGRRDGNTIYF.

This chain links TRBV7-9 with TRBJ1-1, with D possibly matching TRBD1 (6 bases). The CDR3 is made up of 16 amino acids. Germline lookup yields CDR1 SEHNR and CDR2 FQNEAQ (reference sequence). The V and J ends lost 2 bases and 0 bases respectively, with 13 bases between them. In DNA, the CDR3 is TGTGCCAGCAGCTTACAACAGGGTCTTTTGAACACTGAAGCTTTCTTT. It is translated as CASSLQQGLLNTEAFF.

The V and J genes are TRBV19 and TRBJ1-5, with TRBD1 as a possible D gene (5 bases). Trimming took 4 bases from V and 1 from J, leaving 11 bases between them. CDR3 size: 15 residues. The V gene's germline CDR1 is LNHDA and CDR2 SQIVND (reference sequence). The CDR3 reads CASSKGPASNQPQHF. In DNA form, the CDR3 reads TGTGCCAGTAGTAAGGGACCGGCGAGCAATCAGCCCCAGCATTTT. Drawing the rest from reference TRBV19 and TRBJ1-5, the complete variable domain is DGGITQSPKYLFRKEGQNVTLSCEQNLNHDAMYWYRQDPGQGLRLIYYSQIVNDFQKGDIAEGYSVSREKKESFPLTVTSAQKNPTAFYLCASSKGPASNQPQHFGDGTRLSIL.

The gene calls are TRBV27 and TRBJ2-6; TRBD1 matches at 7 bases. Germline V gene data show CDR1 as MNHEY and CDR2 as SMNVEV (reference sequence). The CDR3 spans 18 residues. J gave up 0 bases and V 2 bases, and 7 bases lay outside the gene matches. In DNA, the CDR3 is TGTGCCAGCAGTTTAGTGGGGACAGTAACCTCTGGGGCCAACGTCCTGACTTTC. It translates to CASSLVGTVTSGANVLTF.

This rearrangement joins TRBV18 to TRBJ1-6, with D possibly matching TRBD1 (5 bases). The length of the CDR3 is 13 residues. With 4 bases removed from V and 14 bases from J, the gap between germline ends came to 15 bases. Looked up from germline, CDR1 is KGHSH and CDR2 is LQKENI. For the CDR3, the DNA is TGTGCCAGCTCACGCGGAGGGGACCCGGCCCTCCACTTT. It specifies CASSRGGDPALHF.

The V call is TRBV7-9, the J call TRBJ2-5; 8 bases line up with TRBD1. CDR1 and CDR2 from the germline V gene are SEHNR and FQNEAQ (reference sequence). The CDR3 has 16 residues. V dropped 4 bases and J dropped 5; count of bases not matched to a gene: 12. The CDR3 sequence: CASSSRITGGGETQYF. The DNA of the CDR3 is TGTGCCAGCAGCTCACGGATTACAGGGGGTGGCGAGACCCAGTACTTC.

V is TRBV29-1 and J is TRBJ2-5; the D gene could be TRBD1 or TRBD2 (5 bases each). Germline lookup yields CDR1 SQVTM and CDR2 ANQGSEA. V lost 6 bases, J lost 10 bases, and 21 bases lay in between. The CDR3 contains 13 residues. In nucleotides, the CDR3 is TGCAGCGTGATCCGGGACCCCAGCCAACGCCAGTACTTC. This codes for CSVIRDPSQRQYF. The whole variable domain, filled in from reference TRBV29-1 and TRBJ2-5, reads SAVISQKPSRDICQRGTSLTIQCQVDSQVTMMFWYRQQPGQSLTLIATANQGSEATYESGFVIDKFPISRPNLTFSTLTVSNMSPEDSSIYLCSVIRDPSQRQYFGPGTRLLVL.

The chain combines TRBV6-5 with TRBJ2-7; D is unclear. Germline V lookup: CDR1 MNHEY, CDR2 SVGAGI. The CDR3 is 13 amino acids. Trimming pared 2 bases from V and 1 base from J, leaving 6 bases between. CDR3 sequence reads: CASSYRVSYEQYF. The CDR3 coding sequence is TGTGCCAGCAGTTACAGGGTGTCCTACGAGCAGTACTTC.

The rearrangement joins TRBV27 to TRBJ1-2; D possibly corresponds to TRBD1 (5 bases). V lost 6 bases to trimming and J lost 8 bases, with 25 bases between them. The CDR3 extends over 16 amino acids. Germline CDR1 and CDR2: MNHEY and SMNVEV (reference sequence). The CDR3 bases are TGTGCCAGCAGCCCGGCTAGGGAGACACCGGGGGAGGGCTACACCTTC. It specifies CASSPARETPGEGYTF.

This chain uses TRBV10-3 with TRBJ1-2; D remains unclear. The V end was cut by 0 bases, the J end by 4 bases, with 15 bases between. Germline V lookup: CDR1 ENHRY, CDR2 SYGVKD. CDR3 length equals 16 residues. The CDR3 spells CAISESVRAVSYGYTF. CDR3 bases: TGTGCCATCAGTGAGTCCGTGAGGGCGGTAAGCTATGGCTACACCTTC.

The V call is TRBV5-4, the J call TRBJ1-1, with D tentatively TRBD1 (5 bases). Germline loops: CDR1 SGHNT, CDR2 YYREEE (reference sequence). The V and J ends lost 6 bases and 3 bases respectively, with 15 bases between them. The CDR3 sequence is 14 residues long. The CDR3, as DNA: TGTGCCAGCAATATTGACGGGGGGGACACTGAAGCTTTCTTT. It is translated as CASNIDGGDTEAFF.

The chain joins TRBV29-1 to TRBJ1-2; 9 positions match TRBD1. V trimming: 0 bases; J trimming: 0 bases; junction bases outside the gene matches: 14. This CDR3 spans 19 amino acids. Germline loops: CDR1 SQVTM, CDR2 ANQGSEA. In DNA, the CDR3 is TGCAGCGTTGAAGATAGGTTTTCCGGACAGGGGAGGACTAACTATGGCTACACCTTC. Translation gives CSVEDRFSGQGRTNYGYTF.

The CDR3 is CASSVKGAFQETQYF. CDR3 nucleotide sequence: TGTGCCAGCAGCGTGAAAGGCGCTTTCCAAGAGACCCAGTACTTC. The V gene is TRBV7-8, the J gene TRBJ2-5, with D uncertain. The CDR3 loop spans 15 amino acids. V shed 5 bases and J shed 1 base, with 14 bases lying between them. The V gene's germline CDR1 is SGHVS and CDR2 FQNEAQ. The whole variable domain, remainder taken from reference TRBV7-8 and TRBJ2-5, is GAGVSQSPRYKVAKRGQDVALRCDPISGHVSLFWYQQALGQGPEFLTYFQNEAQLDKSGLPSDRFFAERPEGSVSTLKIQRTQQEDSAVYLCASSVKGAFQETQYFGPGTRLLVL.

The chain uses TRBV7-8 and TRBJ1-1; no definite D call. From germline, CDR1 is SGHVS and CDR2 FQNEAQ. The CDR3 runs to 16 residues. V was trimmed by 5 bases and J by 3 bases, leaving 19 bases between them. In nucleotides, the CDR3 is TGTGCCAGCAGCCCTCGCCCGGGTTACCGAGACACTGAAGCTTTCTTT. Translation: CASSPRPGYRDTEAFF.